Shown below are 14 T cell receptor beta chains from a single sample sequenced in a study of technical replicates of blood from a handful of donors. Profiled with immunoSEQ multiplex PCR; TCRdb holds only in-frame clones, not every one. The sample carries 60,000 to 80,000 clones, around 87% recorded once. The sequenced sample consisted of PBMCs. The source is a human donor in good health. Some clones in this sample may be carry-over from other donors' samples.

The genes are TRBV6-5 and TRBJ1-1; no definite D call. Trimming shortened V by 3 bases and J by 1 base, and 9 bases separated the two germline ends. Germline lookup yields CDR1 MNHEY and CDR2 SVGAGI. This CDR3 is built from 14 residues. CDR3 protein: CASSYRGSNTEAFF. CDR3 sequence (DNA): TGTGCCAGCAGTTATCGGGGATCGAACACTGAAGCTTTCTTT.

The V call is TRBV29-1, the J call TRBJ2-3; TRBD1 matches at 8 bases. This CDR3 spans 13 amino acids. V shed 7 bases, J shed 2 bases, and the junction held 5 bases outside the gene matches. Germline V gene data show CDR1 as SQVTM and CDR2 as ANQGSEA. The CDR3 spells CSARTGFTDTQYF. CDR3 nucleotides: TGCAGCGCACGGACAGGGTTCACAGATACGCAGTATTTT.

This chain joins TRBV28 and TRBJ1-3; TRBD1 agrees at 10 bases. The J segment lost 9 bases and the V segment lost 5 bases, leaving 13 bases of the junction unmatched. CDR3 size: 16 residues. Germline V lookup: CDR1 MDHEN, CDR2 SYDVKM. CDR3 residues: CASSPIGQGVEITIYF. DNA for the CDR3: TGTGCCAGCAGTCCTATCGGACAGGGGGTGGAGATCACCATATATTTT. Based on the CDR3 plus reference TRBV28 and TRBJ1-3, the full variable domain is DVKVTQSSRYLVKRTGEKVFLECVQDMDHENMFWYRQDPGLGLRLIYFSYDVKMKEKGDIPEGYSVSREKKERFSLILESASTNQTSMYLCASSPIGQGVEITIYFGEGSWLTVV.

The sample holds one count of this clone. CDR3 sequence: CAWSLPPGELFF. DNA of the CDR3: TGTGCCTGGAGTCTTCCCCCCGGGGAGCTGTTTTTT. The chain carries TRBV30 and TRBJ2-2, with unresolved D. Germline V gene sequence: CDR1 GTSNPN, CDR2 SVGIG (reference sequence). V lost 2 bases and J lost 6, with 7 bases in between. The CDR3 is 12 amino acids. The variable domain in full, completed from reference TRBV30 and TRBJ2-2, reads SQTIHQWPATLVQPVGSPLSLECTVEGTSNPNLYWYRQAAGRGLQLLFYSVGIGQISSEVPQNLSASRPQDRQFILSSKKLLLSDSGFYLCAWSLPPGELFFGEGSRLTVL.

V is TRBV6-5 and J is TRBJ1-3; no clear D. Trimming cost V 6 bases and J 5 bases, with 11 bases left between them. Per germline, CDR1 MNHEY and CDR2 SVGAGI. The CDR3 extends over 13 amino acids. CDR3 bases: TGTGCCAGCAGACAGAACCTCAGAAACACCATATATTTT. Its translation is CASRQNLRNTIYF.

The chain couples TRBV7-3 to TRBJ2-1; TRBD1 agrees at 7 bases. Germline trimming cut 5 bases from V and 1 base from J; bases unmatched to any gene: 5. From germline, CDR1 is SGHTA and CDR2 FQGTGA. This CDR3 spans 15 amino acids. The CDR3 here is CASSADRASYNEQFF. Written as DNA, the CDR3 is TGTGCCAGCAGCGCCGACAGGGCTTCCTACAATGAGCAGTTCTTC.

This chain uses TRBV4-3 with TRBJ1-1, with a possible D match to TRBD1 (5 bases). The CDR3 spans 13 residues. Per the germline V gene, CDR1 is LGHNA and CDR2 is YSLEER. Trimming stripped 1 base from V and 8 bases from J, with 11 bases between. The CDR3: CASSQGGAEEAFF. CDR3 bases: TGCGCCAGCAGCCAAGGGGGCGCGGAGGAAGCTTTCTTT.

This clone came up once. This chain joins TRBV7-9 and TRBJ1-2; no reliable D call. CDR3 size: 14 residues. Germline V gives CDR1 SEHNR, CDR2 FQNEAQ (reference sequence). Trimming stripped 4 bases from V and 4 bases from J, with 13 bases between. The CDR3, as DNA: TGTGCCAGCAGCTCTACACTCAGGTTCTATGGCTACACCTTC. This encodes CASSSTLRFYGYTF.

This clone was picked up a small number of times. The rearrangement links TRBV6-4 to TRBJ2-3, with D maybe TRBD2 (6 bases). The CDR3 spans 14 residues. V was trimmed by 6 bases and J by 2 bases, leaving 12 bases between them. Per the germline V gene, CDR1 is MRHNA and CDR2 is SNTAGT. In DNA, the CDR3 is TGTGCCAGCAGGGAGGGACTTGACACAGATACGCAGTATTTT. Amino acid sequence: CASREGLDTDTQYF.

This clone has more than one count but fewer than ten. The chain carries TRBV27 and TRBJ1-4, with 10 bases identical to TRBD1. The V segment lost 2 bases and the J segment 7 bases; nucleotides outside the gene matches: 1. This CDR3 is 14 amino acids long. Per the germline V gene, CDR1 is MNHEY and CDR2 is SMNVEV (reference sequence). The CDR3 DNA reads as TGTGCCAGCAGTTTAAGGACAGGGGGTGAAAAACTGTTTTTT. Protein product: CASSLRTGGEKLFF.

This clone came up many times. CDR3 residues: CASSPGTGGLDTQYF. The CDR3 region has the DNA TGTGCCAGCAGTCCAGGGACAGGGGGCTTGGATACGCAGTATTTT. The chain recombines TRBV6-6 with TRBJ2-3; 12 bases are a match to TRBD1. Trimming at V came to 5 bases and at J to 6 bases, leaving 6 bases not matched to a gene. Germline V CDR1 and CDR2: MNHNY, SVGAGI (reference sequence). CDR3 length: 15 residues.

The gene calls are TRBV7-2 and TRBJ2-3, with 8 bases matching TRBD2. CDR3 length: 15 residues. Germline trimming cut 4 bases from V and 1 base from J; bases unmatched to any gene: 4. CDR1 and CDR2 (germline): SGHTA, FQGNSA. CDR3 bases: TGTGCCAGCAGCTCGCCGACTAGCGGCACAGATACGCAGTATTTT. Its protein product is CASSSPTSGTDTQYF.

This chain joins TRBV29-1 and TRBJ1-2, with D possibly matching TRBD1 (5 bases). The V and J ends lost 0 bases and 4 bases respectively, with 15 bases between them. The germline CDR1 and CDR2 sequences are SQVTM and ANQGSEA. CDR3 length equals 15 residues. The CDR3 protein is CSVEDQGWGVYGYTF. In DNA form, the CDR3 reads TGCAGCGTTGAAGATCAAGGTTGGGGCGTCTATGGCTACACCTTC.

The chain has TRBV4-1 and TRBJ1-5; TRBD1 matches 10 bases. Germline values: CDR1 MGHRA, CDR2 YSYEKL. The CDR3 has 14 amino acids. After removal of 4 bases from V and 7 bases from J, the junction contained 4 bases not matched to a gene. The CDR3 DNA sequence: TGCGCCAGCAGCCGGGACAGGGGTAACCAGCCCCAGCATTTT. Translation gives CASSRDRGNQPQHF.